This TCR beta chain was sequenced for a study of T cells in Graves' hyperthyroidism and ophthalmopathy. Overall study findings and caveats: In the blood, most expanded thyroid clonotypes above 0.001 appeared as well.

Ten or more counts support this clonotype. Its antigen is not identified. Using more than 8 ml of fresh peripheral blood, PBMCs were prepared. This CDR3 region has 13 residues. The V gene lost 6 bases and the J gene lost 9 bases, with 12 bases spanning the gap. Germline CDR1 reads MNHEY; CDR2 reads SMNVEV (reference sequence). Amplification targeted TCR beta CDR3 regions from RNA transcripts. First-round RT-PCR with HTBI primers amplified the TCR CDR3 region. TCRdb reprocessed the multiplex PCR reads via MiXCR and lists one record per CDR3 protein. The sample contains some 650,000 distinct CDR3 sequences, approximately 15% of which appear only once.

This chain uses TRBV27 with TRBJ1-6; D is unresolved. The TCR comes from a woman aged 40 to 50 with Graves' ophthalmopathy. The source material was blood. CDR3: CASSRGRGSPLHF. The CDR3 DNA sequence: TGTGCCAGCAGCCGTGGCCGTGGTTCACCCCTCCACTTT.